This T cell receptor beta chain was profiled in a study of response to subunit inactivated influenza vaccine (dated by TCRdb to between 2018 and 2020). Looking at the study overall: Deep quantitative T cell receptor repertoire profiling was used in the study to track responses to a trivalent subunit inactivated influenza vaccine. What the work shows at the level of the full study, not this receptor alone: According to the authors, only a limited number of new T cells may be recruited by each seasonal influenza vaccination.

According to the study, the label for this sample's time point signals: 45 to 50 days after influenza vaccine administration. Points on this clonotype: Its antigen has not been determined. No much larger clone is present one base from it, and per-base qualities are unavailable.

The library was produced with RT-PCR. Sequencing instrument: Illumina HiSeq 2500. Through fastp at Q25 and MiXCR, TCRdb rebuilt clones from the public reads, retaining in-frame beta chains. Rows are unified per CDR3 protein, each entry keeping the most common DNA and genes. The sample contains about 520,000 distinct CDR3 sequences, about 10% of them found a single time. The ten largest clones capture over 9.5% of the sample. The sample here was PBMCs from blood, taken 35 to 45 days after vaccination. The TCR sequence derives from a man aged 50 to 59 who received an inactivated influenza vaccine. Donor details come from another sample of the same person, matched by shared clones.

The CDR3 amino acid sequence is: CASTSSTRGEQYF. The DNA sequence is TGTGCCAGCACCTCCTCGACCCGGGGCGAGCAGTACTTC. In this chain, TRBV6-6 is recombined with TRBJ2-7, and possibly TRBD2, on 5 matching bases. There are 13 amino acids in the CDR3, from cysteine to phenylalanine inclusive. Kept here is only the CDR3 DNA, which spans 39 bases and is read in frame from base 1. The V and J ends are trimmed by 7 bases and 6 bases, leaving 16 bases between them. From a lookup of the germline V gene (reference sequence), CDR1 and CDR2 are MNHNY and SVGAGI.